The T cell receptor beta chain under discussion was sequenced for a study of blood T cell repertoires in COVID-19. For the study at large: The samples span acute and convalescent COVID-19 from the United States, Italy and Spain. The analysed material was cDNA or gDNA that came from T cells, B-cell-depleted T cells, or PBMCs.

Authors' data handling: Estimation of nucleated cell counts relied on the amplification of reference gene primers. Sequenced by immunoSEQ multiplex PCR; TCRdb stores in-frame clones only, minus some. That table gives V, J and clone size, and the DNA gave D and trimming. Among 110,000 or so clones listed, 70% to 90% were seen once. CDR3 length: 13 residues. Germline V CDR1 and CDR2: SGHNT, YYREEE (reference sequence). Between the trimmed V and J ends, which lost 6 bases and 5 bases, there was a span of 14 bases. The rearrangement joins TRBV5-4 to TRBJ2-5; D is unclear. The source material was peripheral blood. The receptor comes from a woman between 50 and 59 years old with acute or convalescent COVID-19. The CDR3 sequence: CASTFPNGETQYF. The CDR3 DNA is TGTGCCAGCACCTTTCCAAACGGGGAGACCCAGTACTTC.